This T cell receptor (beta chain) was captured in a study of T-cell reconstitution after alpha-beta-depleted transplantation in children. As it was prepared, the TCRbeta library received unique molecular identifiers. TCRdb re-analysed the PCR reads in MiXCR, keeping a single row per CDR3 protein. The sample holds approximately 400,000 distinct CDR3 sequences, about 11% seen once. This CDR3 contains 15 residues. Points on this clonotype: With a much larger clone just one base away, this may be a read error.

The chain combines TRBV12-3 or TRBV12-4 with TRBJ2-4, with 10 positions matching TRBD2. The sequence came from a human donor who donated a stem cell graft to a child with acute myeloid leukemia. The specimen comprised PBMCs from the stem cell graft donor, sampled from the stem cell graft. The CDR3 loop reads CASSHRAGGPNTQYF. The CDR3, as DNA: TGTGCCAGCAGTCATCGAGCGGGAGGGCCTAACACTCAGTACTTC.